This is a list of T cell receptor beta chains from one sample in a study of blood T cells in healthy people across ages. In TCRdb, the 5' RACE reads were re-called with MiXCR into one record per CDR3 protein. The sample has 650,000 to 1,000,000 distinct CDR3 sequences, roughly 46% seen once; the top ten hold 15% to 20%. Sequencing input: blood. The receptors originated from a man at least 80 years old in good health. The CDR3 runs from the conserved cysteine through the conserved F or W. The order of the fields is J gene, D gene, clone size, V gene, CDR3 DNA, CDR3 protein. The D gene is left open where the match is weak. Clone size is stated in some rows and not others, as once, few, many or a class when expanded.

TRBJ2-1 | TRBD2 | many | TRBV29-1 | TGCAGCGCCCAGACTAGCGGACAGCCCAATGAGCAGTTCTTC | CSAQTSGQPNEQFF
TRBJ2-7 | TRBD2 | - | TRBV27 | TGTGCCAGCAGGGCTAGCGGGAGCCTCTACGAGCAGTACTTC | CASRASGSLYEQYF
TRBJ2-7 | - | - | TRBV20-1 | TGCAGTGCTCTGGGGTCTATTACCTACGAGCAGTACTTC | CSALGSITYEQYF
TRBJ2-3 | - | few | TRBV20-1 | TGCAGTGCTAGTGGGGGGCAGCGGGTACCGGGGGATACGCAGTATTTT | CSASGGQRVPGDTQYF
TRBJ2-1 | TRBD2 | few | TRBV24-1 | TGTGCCACCAGTGATTTGGTCACTAGCGGAAGCAATGAGCAGTTCTTC | CATSDLVTSGSNEQFF
TRBJ2-1 | - | - | TRBV29-1 | TGCAGCGTTGCAGGGGGGGTTGAGCAGTTCTTC | CSVAGGVEQFF
TRBJ2-1 | - | few | TRBV24-1 | TGTGCCACCAGTGAATGGGGCAATGAGCAGTTCTTC | CATSEWGNEQFF
TRBJ2-3 | TRBD2 | - | TRBV12-3/TRBV12-4 | TGTGCCTGCAGGATGGGACTAGCGGGGCCAGATACGCAGTATTTT | CACRMGLAGPDTQYF
TRBJ1-2 | - | few | TRBV28 | TGTGCCAGCAGCCGGGGTTTAAGTGGTTATGGCTACACCTTC | CASSRGLSGYGYTF
TRBJ2-5 | TRBD1 | few | TRBV13 | TGTGCCAGCAGCTCGGCACAGGGGAAAGAGACCCAGTACTTC | CASSSAQGKETQYF
TRBJ2-7 | TRBD1 | - | TRBV20-1 | TGCAGTGCCATTAAAGGACAGGGAAACGAGCAGTACTTC | CSAIKGQGNEQYF
TRBJ2-1 | TRBD2 | - | TRBV2 | TGTGCCAGCAGCGTTAGCGGGAGGAGGTACAATGAGCAGTTCTTC | CASSVSGRRYNEQFF
TRBJ2-7 | - | few | TRBV12-3/TRBV12-4 | TGTGCCAGCAGTTTAGCTAACTACGAGCAGTACTTC | CASSLANYEQYF
TRBJ2-5 | - | few | TRBV27 | TGTGCCAGCAGTTTATCGTTCAGGCAAGAGACCCAGTACTTC | CASSLSFRQETQYF
TRBJ2-4 | - | - | TRBV24-1 | TGTGCCACCAGCGGGGGATCGGAAAACATTCAGTACTTC | CATSGGSENIQYF
TRBJ2-3 | TRBD2 | - | TRBV10-2 | TGCGCCAGCAGTGGCAGGACTAGCGGGATTAGCACAGATACGCAGTATTTT | CASSGRTSGISTDTQYF
TRBJ2-3 | TRBD2 | - | TRBV28 | TGTGCCAGCAGCCCCGGGACTAGCGGGACGCCGAGCACAGATACGCAGTATTTT | CASSPGTSGTPSTDTQYF
TRBJ2-5 | - | few | TRBV9 | TGTGCCAGCAGCGTAGTCCCGACTGCGACCCAAGAGACCCAGTACTTC | CASSVVPTATQETQYF